This TCR beta chain appears in the sequencing data of a study of cytomegalovirus exposure and HLA in healthy donors. Germline values: CDR1 SGHTA, CDR2 FQGTGA. Trimming stripped 2 bases from V and 9 bases from J, with 17 bases between. There are 15 residues in the CDR3. Use of 60 Vbeta and 13 Jbeta primers characterized the PCR. Clones were sequenced by immunoSEQ multiplex PCR, and TCRdb holds only the in-frame ones, with some missing. In the table there are 240,000 or so clones, about 80% of which are singletons. The sequencing sample was made of PBMCs. The chain links TRBV7-3 to TRBJ2-1; possibly TRBD1 for D (6 bases). This receptor was identified in a woman aged 55-75 years in good health and CMV-seropositive. The CDR3 DNA sequence: TGTGCCAGCAGCTTAGGGGGCCATAGCTGGGGTGAGCAGTTCTTC. Translated: CASSLGGHSWGEQFF.